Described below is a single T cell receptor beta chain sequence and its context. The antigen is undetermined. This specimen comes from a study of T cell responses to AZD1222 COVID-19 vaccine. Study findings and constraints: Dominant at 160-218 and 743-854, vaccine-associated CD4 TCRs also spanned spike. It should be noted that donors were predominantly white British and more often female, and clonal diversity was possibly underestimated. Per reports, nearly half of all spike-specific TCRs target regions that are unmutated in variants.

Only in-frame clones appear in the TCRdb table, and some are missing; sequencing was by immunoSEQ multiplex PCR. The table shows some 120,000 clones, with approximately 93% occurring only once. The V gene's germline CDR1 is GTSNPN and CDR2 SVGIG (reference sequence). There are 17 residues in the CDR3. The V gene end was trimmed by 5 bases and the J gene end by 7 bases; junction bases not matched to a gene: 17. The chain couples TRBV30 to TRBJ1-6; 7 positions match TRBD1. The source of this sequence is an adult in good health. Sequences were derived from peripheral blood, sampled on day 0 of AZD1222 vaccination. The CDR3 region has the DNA TGTGCCTGGGGGACAGCGGGAACCGGGAGTCAAAATTCACCCCTCCACTTT. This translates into CAWGTAGTGSQNSPLHF.